One and the same sample provided the 17 T cell receptor beta chains below, sequenced in a study of T cells in localized non-small cell lung cancer. Using immunoSEQ multiplex PCR, the repertoire was profiled, and TCRdb retains in-frame clones only, with some absent. This repertoire shows fewer than 50,000 clones, approximately 90% found once; its top ten account for about 5%. Sequencing used peripheral blood mononuclear cells, obtained before any cancer treatment. The receptor set was obtained from an older male donor with stage II lung adenocarcinoma.

V and J are TRBV29-1 and TRBJ1-2, with no clear D. This CDR3 has 12 residues. The germline V and J ends were trimmed by 0 bases and 3 bases, with 5 bases remaining between them. CDR1 is SQVTM and CDR2 is ANQGSEA in the germline V gene. CDR3 nucleotides: TGCAGCGTTGAAGAGGGTTACTATGGCTACACCTTC. Translation gives CSVEEGYYGYTF.

The genes are TRBV6-6 and TRBJ2-1; D is uncertain. The CDR3 covers 11 residues. CDR1 and CDR2 (germline): MNHNY, SVGAGI (reference sequence). Trimming stripped 0 bases from V and 9 bases from J, with 3 bases between. The CDR3 loop reads CASSYSGEQFF. The CDR3 bases are TGTGCCAGCAGTTACTCGGGTGAGCAGTTCTTC.

This chain uses TRBV6-6 with TRBJ1-3; no definite D call. The germline V gene has CDR1 MNHNY and CDR2 SVGAGI (reference sequence). V was shortened by 3 bases and J by 1 base, with 10 bases between the two germline ends. The CDR3 contains 15 residues. The CDR3 protein is CASSYSTGSGNTIYF. CDR3 nucleotides: TGTGCCAGCAGTTATTCGACGGGATCTGGAAACACCATATATTTT.

This rearrangement joins TRBV30 to TRBJ2-1, with D unresolved. The CDR3 spans 13 residues. Germline V lookup: CDR1 GTSNPN, CDR2 SVGIG (reference sequence). Trimming removed 5 bases from V and 8 bases from J, with 16 bases in between. The CDR3 spells CAWQNGRSDEQFF. In DNA, the CDR3 is TGTGCCTGGCAAAATGGGCGATCGGATGAGCAGTTCTTC.

This clone was recorded only once. V and J are TRBV5-6 and TRBJ2-2, with D perhaps TRBD1 (5 bases). Trimming cost V 1 base and J 4 bases, with 11 bases left between them. This CDR3 region has 15 residues. The V gene's germline CDR1 is SGHDT and CDR2 YYEEEE. CDR3 amino acids: CASSLTGGRTGELFF. For the CDR3, the DNA is TGTGCCAGCAGCTTGACAGGTGGCCGCACCGGGGAGCTGTTTTTT.

The CDR3 DNA is TGTGCCAGCTCACCTCGGACAGGGGACACCGGGGAGCTGTTTTTT. Protein product: CASSPRTGDTGELFF. The chain carries TRBV18 and TRBJ2-2; 9 bases map to TRBD1. Per the germline V gene, CDR1 is KGHSH and CDR2 is LQKENI. The J segment lost 3 bases and the V segment lost 3 bases, leaving 2 bases of the junction unmatched. This CDR3 region has 15 residues.

This clone appeared once. The V call is TRBV5-4, the J call TRBJ2-5; TRBD2 aligns across 11 bases. The CDR3 spans 16 residues. J was trimmed by 2 bases and V by 4 bases; bases with no gene match: 7. Germline CDR1 and CDR2: SGHNT and YYREEE (reference sequence). The DNA for the CDR3 is TGTGCCAGCAGCAAAAAACTAGCGGGAGATCAAGAGACCCAGTACTTC. Its protein is CASSKKLAGDQETQYF.

This clone appeared a few times. The chain carries TRBV7-9 and TRBJ2-1; D perhaps matches TRBD2 (5 bases). The CDR3 loop spans 15 amino acids. Germline V gene data show CDR1 as SEHNR and CDR2 as FQNEAQ (reference sequence). The V end was cut by 1 base, the J end by 3 bases, with 10 bases between. CDR3 nucleotides: TGTGCCAGCAGCTTAGGGGAGTGGGGCTACAATGAGCAGTTCTTC. This translates into CASSLGEWGYNEQFF.

The rearrangement joins TRBV18 to TRBJ1-5, with D unclear. From germline, CDR1 is KGHSH and CDR2 LQKENI. The CDR3 is made up of 14 amino acids. The V end lost 3 bases, the J end lost 0 bases, and 6 bases lay between the germline ends. The CDR3 DNA is TGTGCCAGCTCACCCGAAAATAGCAATCAGCCCCAGCATTTT. Amino acids: CASSPENSNQPQHF.

The CDR3 DNA sequence: TGTGCCAGCGGGACTGGCCACACAGATACGCAGTATTTT. Amino acids: CASGTGHTDTQYF. The rearrangement links TRBV6-4 to TRBJ2-3, with D maybe TRBD2 (6 bases). V lost 8 bases, J lost 2 bases, and 11 bases lay in between. This CDR3 has 13 residues. Germline-derived CDR1 and CDR2 are MRHNA and SNTAGT.

The rearrangement uses TRBV9 and TRBJ1-2; D call uncertain. Germline V gene lookup returns CDR1 SGDLS and CDR2 YYNGEE. V lost 3 bases and J lost 8, with 14 bases in between. The CDR3 runs 13 residues. The CDR3 is CASSATAAGGYTF. DNA for the CDR3: TGTGCCAGCAGCGCTACAGCCGCGGGCGGCTACACCTTC.

The rearrangement joins TRBV19 to TRBJ1-5; TRBD1 aligns across 7 bases. Germline V gene lookup returns CDR1 LNHDA and CDR2 SQIVND (reference sequence). This CDR3 contains 15 residues. Losses at the gene ends were 9 bases for V and 5 bases for J; bases not matched to a gene: 13. The CDR3 protein is CARRTGVRFDQPQHF. In DNA form, the CDR3 reads TGTGCCAGGAGGACAGGCGTTCGGTTCGATCAGCCCCAGCATTTT.

The chain is built from TRBV12-5 and TRBJ1-4; D is undetermined. With 5 bases removed from V and 4 bases from J, the gap between germline ends came to 14 bases. Germline V lookup: CDR1 LGHNT, CDR2 FRNRAP. The CDR3 consists of 15 residues. DNA for the CDR3: TGTGCTAGTGGTAACGGACGGACGCTTAATGAAAAACTGTTTTTT. Translating gives CASGNGRTLNEKLFF.

CDR3 protein: CASVQGNQPQHF. The CDR3 DNA follows: TGTGCCAGCGTACAGGGTAATCAGCCCCAGCATTTT. The J gene is TRBJ1-5, the V gene TRBV28; perhaps TRBD1 as D (6 bases). The germline V gene has CDR1 MDHEN and CDR2 SYDVKM. V shed 8 bases and J shed 4 bases, with 9 bases lying between them. The CDR3 is 12 residues long.

The chain is built from TRBV29-1 and TRBJ2-1; TRBD2 matches 7 bases. CDR1 SQVTM and CDR2 ANQGSEA come from the germline V gene. Unmatched junction bases numbered 12, after V lost 4 bases and J lost 9 bases. The CDR3 runs to 14 residues. CDR3 DNA sequence: TGCAGCGTTGTGTTTCGGGGGGATTGGTCTGAGCAGTTCTTC. Residues: CSVVFRGDWSEQFF.

This clone was counted a single time. V is TRBV5-6 and J is TRBJ1-1; a possible D gene is TRBD1 (6 bases). Trimming cost V 1 base and J 1 base, with 17 bases left between them. The CDR3 length is 17 residues. CDR1 and CDR2 from the germline V gene are SGHDT and YYEEEE. The CDR3 is CASSLSWGRAQNTEAFF. Here the CDR3 DNA reads TGTGCCAGCAGCTTGTCCTGGGGGCGGGCCCAGAACACTGAAGCTTTCTTT.

The chain carries TRBV9 and TRBJ1-1; D is perhaps TRBD1 (5 bases). The germline CDR1 and CDR2 sequences are SGDLS and YYNGEE. V was pared by 5 bases and J by 2 bases, with 10 bases between. The CDR3 totals 13 residues. In DNA form, the CDR3 reads TGTGCCAGCAGTCAGCAGGGAAACACTGAAGCTTTCTTT. Protein sequence: CASSQQGNTEAFF.